Each of the 26 T cell receptor beta chains below was sequenced from the same sample in a study of T cell changes during pregnancy in multiple sclerosis. TCRdb's copy holds only in-frame clones and misses some; the assay was immunoSEQ multiplex PCR. The sample shows 35,000 to 50,000 clones, 89% of them seen only once. The sample here was CD4+ T cells from peripheral blood mononuclear cells, taken after pregnancy. The receptors derive from a female donor with multiple sclerosis, enrolled in a pregnancy study.

The chain employs TRBV5-4 and TRBJ1-2; TRBD1 matches at 9 bases. The CDR3 is made up of 14 amino acids. V lost 4 bases and J lost 8; bases outside the gene matches: 9. Germline values: CDR1 SGHNT, CDR2 YYREEE (reference sequence). This CDR3 reads CASSAKKQGAGYTF. CDR3 sequence (DNA): TGTGCCAGCAGCGCGAAAAAACAGGGGGCCGGCTACACCTTC.

The chain employs TRBV11-3 and TRBJ2-2; 7 bases are shared with TRBD2. This CDR3 contains 16 residues. Per germline, CDR1 SGHNT and CDR2 YENEEA. V gave up 1 base and J gave up 4 bases; unmatched junction bases: 6. CDR3 residues: CASSLVGGPFTGELFF. In nucleotides, the CDR3 is TGTGCCAGCAGCTTAGTGGGAGGGCCTTTCACCGGGGAGCTGTTTTTT.

V and J are TRBV5-1 and TRBJ2-2; 9 nucleotides line up with TRBD1. Germline assignment: CDR1 SGHRS and CDR2 YFSETQ. V was pared by 0 bases and J by 0 bases, with 0 bases of the junction left unmatched. The CDR3 extends over 16 amino acids. DNA of the CDR3: TGCGCCAGCAGCTTGGGACAGGGGGCGAACACCGGGGAGCTGTTTTTT. This sequence encodes CASSLGQGANTGELFF.

This rearrangement joins TRBV30 to TRBJ1-2; TRBD1 might be the D (5 bases). Trimming took 0 bases from V and 0 from J, leaving 11 bases between them. Germline CDR1 GTSNPN, CDR2 SVGIG (reference sequence). This CDR3 comprises 15 residues. The CDR3 reads CAWSVQVRANYGYTF. The DNA for the CDR3 is TGTGCCTGGAGTGTACAGGTCCGAGCTAACTATGGCTACACCTTC. Variable domain in full (rest from reference TRBV30 and TRBJ1-2): SQTIHQWPATLVQPVGSPLSLECTVEGTSNPNLYWYRQAAGRGLQLLFYSVGIGQISSEVPQNLSASRPQDRQFILSSKKLLLSDSGFYLCAWSVQVRANYGYTFGSGTRLTVV.

The chain carries TRBV5-1 and TRBJ2-3; 10 bases line up with TRBD2. This CDR3 comprises 18 residues. Germline V gene lookup returns CDR1 SGHRS and CDR2 YFSETQ. V lost 0 bases and J lost 3; bases outside the gene matches: 10. CDR3 in DNA: TGCGCCAGCAGCTTGGAGCGTTCTAGCGGGAGCTTGACAGATACGCAGTATTTT. This codes for CASSLERSSGSLTDTQYF.

The genes are TRBV27 and TRBJ2-2; 9 nucleotides line up with TRBD2. The CDR3 extends over 17 amino acids. The germline V gene encodes CDR1 MNHEY and CDR2 SMNVEV (reference sequence). V was clipped by 2 bases and J by 7 bases; unmatched bases: 11. CDR3 nucleotide sequence: TGTGCCAGCAGTTTAAGGGACGGGACTAGCTTTATCGGGGAGCTGTTTTTT. Residues: CASSLRDGTSFIGELFF.

The chain joins TRBV28 to TRBJ2-5; D is uncertain. CDR1 is MDHEN, CDR2 SYDVKM, per germline. Trimming removed 3 bases at V and 11 bases at J, with 16 bases between. The CDR3 runs to 13 residues. CDR3 amino acids: CASSFTTVSKQYF. The CDR3 DNA reads TGTGCCAGCAGTTTTACTACGGTTTCGAAGCAGTACTTC.

The genes are TRBV28 and TRBJ1-2; weak D call: TRBD1 (5 bases). The germline gives CDR1 MDHEN, CDR2 SYDVKM. CDR3 length: 14 residues. The V end lost 7 bases, the J end lost 2 bases, and 14 bases lay between the germline ends. DNA of the CDR3: TGTGCCAGCACTCCTGAGGGGAGGAACTATGGCTACACCTTC. This gives the protein CASTPEGRNYGYTF.

The chain is built from TRBV7-2 and TRBJ1-5; weak D call: TRBD1 (5 bases). In germline, CDR1 is SGHTA, CDR2 FQGNSA. The CDR3 spans 13 residues. The CDR3 loop reads CDKNPGSNQPQHF. The CDR3, as DNA: TGTGATAAGAACCCAGGGAGCAATCAGCCCCAGCATTTT. The full variable domain, its missing parts supplied by reference TRBV7-2 and TRBJ1-5, is GAGVSQSPSNKVTEKGKDVELRCDPISGHTALYWYRQSLGQGLEFLIYFQGNSAPDKSGLPSDRFSAERTGGSVSTLTIQRTQQEDSAVYLCDKNPGSNQPQHFGDGTRLSIL.

In its sample, this clone was seen many times. The CDR3 spells CASSYNLDGSYEQYF. The CDR3 DNA follows: TGTGCCAGCAGTTACAACCTAGATGGCTCCTACGAGCAGTACTTC. This sequence joins TRBV6-5 and TRBJ2-7; no definite D call. There are 15 residues in the CDR3. Trimming left V 2 bases short and J 0 bases short, with 11 bases between. From germline, CDR1 is MNHEY and CDR2 SVGAGI.

This rearrangement joins TRBV15 to TRBJ2-7, with D unresolved. Per germline, CDR1 LNHNV and CDR2 YYDKDF (reference sequence). V gave up 5 bases and J gave up 3 bases, with 2 bases separating them. The CDR3 is made up of 10 amino acids. CDR3 bases: TGTGCCACCAGCCACTACGAGCAGTACTTC. As protein: CATSHYEQYF.

Only one count was recorded for this clone. The V call is TRBV7-2, the J call TRBJ2-3; 9 positions agree with TRBD2. V lost 4 bases, J lost 0 bases, and 5 bases stayed unmatched. This CDR3 comprises 16 residues. CDR1 and CDR2 (germline): SGHTA, FQGNSA. DNA for the CDR3: TGTGCCAGCAGCTCCGTACTAGCGGGTAGCACAGATACGCAGTATTTT. It codes for CASSSVLAGSTDTQYF. The whole variable domain, filled in from reference TRBV7-2 and TRBJ2-3, reads GAGVSQSPSNKVTEKGKDVELRCDPISGHTALYWYRQSLGQGLEFLIYFQGNSAPDKSGLPSDRFSAERTGGSVSTLTIQRTQQEDSAVYLCASSSVLAGSTDTQYFGPGTRLTVL.

This clone was observed a single time. DNA of the CDR3: TGCGCCAGCAGCTTGGGGCAGGGGGATCAGCCCCAGCATTTT. Residues: CASSLGQGDQPQHF. This sequence joins TRBV5-1 and TRBJ1-5, with 7 nucleotides matching TRBD1. CDR1 is SGHRS, CDR2 YFSETQ, per germline. The CDR3 covers 14 residues. V dropped 0 bases and J dropped 5; count of bases not matched to a gene: 2. The complete variable domain, with remaining parts taken from reference TRBV5-1 and TRBJ1-5, reads KAGVTQTPRYLIKTRGQQVTLSCSPISGHRSVSWYQQTPGQGLQFLFEYFSETQRNKGNFPGRFSGRQFSNSRSEMNVSTLELGDSALYLCASSLGQGDQPQHFGDGTRLSIL.

Points on this clone: One end of the junction is discordant with germline, which a read error may explain. The genes are TRBV7-7 and TRBJ2-5; the D gene is possibly TRBD2 (7 bases). The CDR3 length is 15 residues. Germline lookup yields CDR1 SSHAT and CDR2 FNYEAQ (reference sequence). In DNA form, the CDR3 reads TGTGCTAGCAGCCCCCTGGGGGGGCCCCAAGAGACCCAGTACTTC. Amino acid sequence: CASSPLGGPQETQYF.

The CDR3 sequence: CASSTGQEYNQPQHF. The CDR3 nucleotides are TGTGCCAGCAGCACCGGACAGGAATATAATCAGCCCCAGCATTTT. The chain links TRBV2 to TRBJ1-5; TRBD1 matches at 7 bases. Germline V CDR1 and CDR2: SNHLY, FYNNEI. V was clipped by 6 bases and J by 4 bases; unmatched bases: 9. This CDR3 has 15 residues. The whole variable domain, filled in from reference TRBV2 and TRBJ1-5, reads EPEVTQTPSHQVTQMGQEVILRCVPISNHLYFYWYRQILGQKVEFLVSFYNNEISEKSEIFDDQFSVERPDGSNFTLKIRSTKLEDSAMYFCASSTGQEYNQPQHFGDGTRLSIL.

The CDR3 DNA is TGCAGCGTTGATACCGGGGGGGAAAAACTGTTTTTT. Amino acids: CSVDTGGEKLFF. J is TRBJ1-4 and V is TRBV29-1; possible D gene TRBD1, 5 bases. Germline V gene lookup returns CDR1 SQVTM and CDR2 ANQGSEA. Trimming took 3 bases from V and 8 from J, leaving 10 bases between them. This CDR3 spans 12 amino acids. Complete variable domain (other parts from reference TRBV29-1 and TRBJ1-4): SAVISQKPSRDICQRGTSLTIQCQVDSQVTMMFWYRQQPGQSLTLIATANQGSEATYESGFVIDKFPISRPNLTFSTLTVSNMSPEDSSIYLCSVDTGGEKLFFGSGTQLSVL.

The gene calls are TRBV6-1 and TRBJ1-2; TRBD1 agrees at 9 bases. Trimming cost V 2 bases and J 4 bases; bases outside gene matches: 8. This CDR3 is built from 16 residues. The germline CDR1 and CDR2 sequences are MNHNS and SASEGT. This CDR3 reads CASSELGTGRGYGYTF. The CDR3, as DNA: TGTGCCAGCAGTGAATTAGGGACAGGGAGAGGCTATGGCTACACCTTC.

V is TRBV19 and J is TRBJ1-1; 8 nucleotides align to TRBD1. Per germline, CDR1 LNHDA and CDR2 SQIVND (reference sequence). This CDR3 comprises 16 residues. V lost 4 bases to trimming and J lost 0 bases; unmatched junction nucleotides: 7. The CDR3 sequence: CASSTNRGDMNTEAFF. The CDR3 bases are TGTGCCAGTAGTACAAACAGGGGGGATATGAACACTGAAGCTTTCTTT.

Here the CDR3 DNA reads TGCAGCCTCCTGGGTGGGCGCAGAGCCAATGAGCAGTTCTTC. As protein: CSLLGGRRANEQFF. V gene TRBV29-1 combines with J gene TRBJ2-1; D is unresolved. Trimming shortened V by 8 bases and J by 6 bases, and 20 bases separated the two germline ends. CDR1 is SQVTM, CDR2 ANQGSEA, per germline. This CDR3 contains 14 residues.

J is TRBJ2-1 and V is TRBV10-1, with TRBD2 identical over 10 bases. Germline lookup yields CDR1 WNHNN and CDR2 SYGVQD (reference sequence). J lost 4 bases, V lost 0 bases, and 6 bases had no gene match. This CDR3 spans 17 amino acids. CDR3 in DNA: TGCGCCAGCAGTGAGTCGCCACTAGCGGGACCTTACAATGAGCAGTTCTTC. Residues: CASSESPLAGPYNEQFF.

The genes are TRBV27 and TRBJ2-7; possibly TRBD1 for D (6 bases). V was trimmed by 3 bases and J by 2 bases, leaving 11 bases between them. The germline CDR1 and CDR2 sequences are MNHEY and SMNVEV (reference sequence). The CDR3 sequence is 14 residues long. The CDR3 loop is CASSFIDRTYEQYF. DNA for the CDR3: TGTGCCAGCAGTTTCATCGACAGGACCTACGAGCAGTACTTC.

The J gene is TRBJ2-2, the V gene TRBV4-2; TRBD2 matches at 10 bases. The trim removed 4 bases at V and 6 bases at J, leaving 11 bases unmatched. Germline CDR1 is LGHNA and CDR2 is YNFKEQ. This CDR3 has 17 amino acids. The DNA of the CDR3 is TGTGCCAGCAGCCGTCGGCTAGCGGGAGATAGGTCCGGGGAGCTGTTTTTT. Residues: CASSRRLAGDRSGELFF.

The chain combines TRBV5-4 with TRBJ2-5; 7 positions agree with TRBD2. The length of the CDR3 is 16 residues. Germline CDR1 is SGHNT and CDR2 is YYREEE (reference sequence). V gave up 1 base and J gave up 1 base; unmatched junction bases: 7. Here the CDR3 reads CASSLTAGWGQETQYF. In DNA, the CDR3 is TGTGCCAGCAGCTTGACAGCGGGGTGGGGCCAAGAGACCCAGTACTTC.

This clone was seen more than once but under ten times. The chain links TRBV5-5 to TRBJ2-7; TRBD2 matches 12 bases. Germline lookup yields CDR1 SGHKS and CDR2 YYEKEE (reference sequence). The length of the CDR3 is 15 residues. J was trimmed by 4 bases and V by 2 bases; bases with no gene match: 4. CDR3 nucleotides: TGTGCCAGCAGCTTAATGCTAGCGGGAGGGTACGAGCAGTACTTC. Protein sequence: CASSLMLAGGYEQYF.

This chain uses TRBV27 with TRBJ2-3, with 11 bases that match TRBD2. The germline V gene has CDR1 MNHEY and CDR2 SMNVEV (reference sequence). The CDR3 is made up of 14 amino acids. V shed 6 bases, J shed 5 bases, and the junction held 4 bases outside the gene matches. CDR3 region: CASRLLAGGDTQYF. The DNA for the CDR3 is TGTGCCAGCAGACTCCTAGCGGGAGGAGATACGCAGTATTTT.

The chain combines TRBV7-2 with TRBJ1-2; the D gene is possibly TRBD1 (6 bases). With 2 bases removed from V and 1 base from J, the gap between germline ends came to 20 bases. This CDR3 is 18 amino acids long. The germline V gene has CDR1 SGHTA and CDR2 FQGNSA. CDR3 protein: CASSLMPPGGLSNYGYTF. In DNA form, the CDR3 reads TGTGCCAGCAGCTTAATGCCCCCGGGGGGCCTAAGTAACTATGGCTACACCTTC.